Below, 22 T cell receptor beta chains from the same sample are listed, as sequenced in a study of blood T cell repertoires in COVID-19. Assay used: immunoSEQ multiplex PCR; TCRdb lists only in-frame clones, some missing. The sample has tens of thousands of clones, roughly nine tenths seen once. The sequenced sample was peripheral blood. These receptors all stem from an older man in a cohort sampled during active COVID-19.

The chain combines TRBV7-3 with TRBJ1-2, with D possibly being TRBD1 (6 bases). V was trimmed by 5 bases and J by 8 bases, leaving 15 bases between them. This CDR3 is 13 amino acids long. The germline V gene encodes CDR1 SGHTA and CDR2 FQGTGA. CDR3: CASSPTRGGGYTF. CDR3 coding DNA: TGTGCCAGCAGCCCCACCCGGGGGGGCGGCTACACCTTC.

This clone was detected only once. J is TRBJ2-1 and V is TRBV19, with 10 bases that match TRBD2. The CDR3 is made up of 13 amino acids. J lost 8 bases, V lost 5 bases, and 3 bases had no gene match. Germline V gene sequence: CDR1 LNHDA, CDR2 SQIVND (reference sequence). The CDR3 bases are TGTGCCAGTAGTTTAGCGGGGGGATATGAGCAGTTCTTC. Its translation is CASSLAGGYEQFF.

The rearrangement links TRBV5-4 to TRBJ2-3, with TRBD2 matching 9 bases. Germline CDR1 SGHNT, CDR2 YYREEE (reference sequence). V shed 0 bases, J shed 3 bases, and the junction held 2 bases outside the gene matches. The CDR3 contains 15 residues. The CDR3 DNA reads TGTGCCAGCAGCTTGGTGGCGGGGGGGACAGATACGCAGTATTTT. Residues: CASSLVAGGTDTQYF.

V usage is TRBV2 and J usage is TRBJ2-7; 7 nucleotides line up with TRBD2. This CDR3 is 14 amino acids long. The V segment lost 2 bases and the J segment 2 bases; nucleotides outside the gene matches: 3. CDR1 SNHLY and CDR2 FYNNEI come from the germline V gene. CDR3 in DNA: TGTGCCAGCAGTGAACTAGCGGCCACCTACGAGCAGTACGTC. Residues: CASSELAATYEQYV.

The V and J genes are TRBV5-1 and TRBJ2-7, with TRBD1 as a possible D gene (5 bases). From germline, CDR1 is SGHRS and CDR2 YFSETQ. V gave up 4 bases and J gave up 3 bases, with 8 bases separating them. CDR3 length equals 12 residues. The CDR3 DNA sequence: TGCGCCAGCAGCGTAACAGGCTACGAGCAGTACTTC. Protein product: CASSVTGYEQYF.

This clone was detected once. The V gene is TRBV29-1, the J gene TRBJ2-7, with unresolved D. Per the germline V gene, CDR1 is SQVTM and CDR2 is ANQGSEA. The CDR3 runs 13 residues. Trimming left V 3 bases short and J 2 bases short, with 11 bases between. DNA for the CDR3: TGCAGCGTTGATGCACAGTCCACCTACGAGCAGTACTTC. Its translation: CSVDAQSTYEQYF.

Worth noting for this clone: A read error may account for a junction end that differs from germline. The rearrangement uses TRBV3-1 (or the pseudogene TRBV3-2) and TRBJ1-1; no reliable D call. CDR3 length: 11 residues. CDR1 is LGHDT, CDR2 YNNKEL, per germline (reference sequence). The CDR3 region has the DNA TGTGCCAGCACCCAAGGTCATGAAGCTTTCTTT. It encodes CASTQGHEAFF.

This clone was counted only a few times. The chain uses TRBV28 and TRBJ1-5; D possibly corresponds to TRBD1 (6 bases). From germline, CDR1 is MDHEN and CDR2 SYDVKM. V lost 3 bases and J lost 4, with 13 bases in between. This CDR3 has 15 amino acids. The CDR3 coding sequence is TGTGCCAGCAGTTTGTCAGCAGGGGTTAATCAGCCCCAGCATTTT. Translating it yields CASSLSAGVNQPQHF.

The DNA for the CDR3 is TGTGCCAGCAGTGCGGGACTAGCGGGCACAGATACGCAGTATTTT. This translates into CASSAGLAGTDTQYF. The chain carries TRBV2 and TRBJ2-3; 11 positions match TRBD2. V lost 4 bases, J lost 1 base, and 1 base stayed unmatched. There are 15 residues in the CDR3. The germline CDR1 and CDR2 sequences are SNHLY and FYNNEI.

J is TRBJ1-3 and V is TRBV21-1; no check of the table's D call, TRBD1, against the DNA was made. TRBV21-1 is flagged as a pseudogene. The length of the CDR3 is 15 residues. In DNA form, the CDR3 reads TGTGCCAGCAGCGAGAGGACAGGGTATGGAAACACCATATATTTT. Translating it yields CASSERTGYGNTIYF.

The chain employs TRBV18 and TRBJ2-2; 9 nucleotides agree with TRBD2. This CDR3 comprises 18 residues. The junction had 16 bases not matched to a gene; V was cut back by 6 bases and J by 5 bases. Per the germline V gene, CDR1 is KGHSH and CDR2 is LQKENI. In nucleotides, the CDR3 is TGTGCCAGCTCGCCTACTGCCCCCGGGACTAGCTTTACCGGGGAGCTGTTTTTT. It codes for CASSPTAPGTSFTGELFF.

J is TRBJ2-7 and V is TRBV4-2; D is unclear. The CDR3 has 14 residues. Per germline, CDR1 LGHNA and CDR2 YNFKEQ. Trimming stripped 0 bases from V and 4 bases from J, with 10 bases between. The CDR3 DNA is TGTGCCAGCAGCCAAGAGCTTCAGGATTACGAGCAGTACTTC. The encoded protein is CASSQELQDYEQYF.

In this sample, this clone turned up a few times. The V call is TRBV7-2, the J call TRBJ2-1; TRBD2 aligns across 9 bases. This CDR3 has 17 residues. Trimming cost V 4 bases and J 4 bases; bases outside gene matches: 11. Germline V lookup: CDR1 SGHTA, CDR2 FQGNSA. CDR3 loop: CASSYTGTSLLYNEQFF. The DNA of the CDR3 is TGTGCCAGCAGCTACACCGGGACTAGCTTATTATACAATGAGCAGTTCTTC.

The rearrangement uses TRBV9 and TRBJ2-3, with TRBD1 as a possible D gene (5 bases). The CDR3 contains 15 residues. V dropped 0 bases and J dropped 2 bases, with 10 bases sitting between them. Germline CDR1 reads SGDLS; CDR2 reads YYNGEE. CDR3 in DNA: TGTGCCAGCAGCGTAGGACAGCAGATCACAGATACGCAGTATTTT. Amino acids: CASSVGQQITDTQYF.

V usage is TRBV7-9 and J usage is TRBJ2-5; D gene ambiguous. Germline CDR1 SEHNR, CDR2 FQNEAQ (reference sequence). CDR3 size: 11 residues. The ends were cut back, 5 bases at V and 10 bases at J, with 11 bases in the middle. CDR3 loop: CASSQLRNQYF. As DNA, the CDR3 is TGTGCCAGCAGCCAATTGCGTAACCAGTACTTC.

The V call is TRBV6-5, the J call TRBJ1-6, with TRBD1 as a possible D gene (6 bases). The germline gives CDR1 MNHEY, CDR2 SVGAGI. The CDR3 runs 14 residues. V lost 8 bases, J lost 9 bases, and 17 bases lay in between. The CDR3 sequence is CASVGQRKASPLHF. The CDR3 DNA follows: TGTGCCAGCGTTGGACAGCGTAAAGCTTCACCCCTCCACTTT.

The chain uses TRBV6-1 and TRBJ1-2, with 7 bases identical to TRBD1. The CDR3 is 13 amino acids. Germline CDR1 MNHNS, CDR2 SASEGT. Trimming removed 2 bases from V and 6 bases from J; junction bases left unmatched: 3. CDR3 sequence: CASSEQGGHGYTF. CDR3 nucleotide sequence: TGTGCCAGCAGTGAACAGGGGGGACATGGCTACACCTTC.

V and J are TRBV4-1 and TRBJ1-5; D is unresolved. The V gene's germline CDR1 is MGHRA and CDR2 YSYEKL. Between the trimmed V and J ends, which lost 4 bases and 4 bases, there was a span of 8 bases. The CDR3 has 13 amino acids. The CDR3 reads CASSLIRNQPQHF. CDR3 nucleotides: TGCGCCAGCAGCCTGATTAGAAATCAGCCCCAGCATTTT.

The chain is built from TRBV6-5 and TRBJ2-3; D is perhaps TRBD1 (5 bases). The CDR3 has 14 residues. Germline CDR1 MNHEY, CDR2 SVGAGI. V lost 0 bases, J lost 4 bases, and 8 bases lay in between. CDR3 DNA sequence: TGTGCCAGCAGTTACTCTCAGGGTCCAGATACGCAGTATTTT. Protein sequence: CASSYSQGPDTQYF.

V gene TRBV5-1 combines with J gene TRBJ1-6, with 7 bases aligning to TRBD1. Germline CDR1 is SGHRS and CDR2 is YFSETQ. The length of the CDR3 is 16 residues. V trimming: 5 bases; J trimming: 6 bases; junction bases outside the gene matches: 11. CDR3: CASSLTGRALNSPLHF. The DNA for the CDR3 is TGCGCCAGCAGTTTGACAGGGAGGGCACTTAATTCACCCCTCCACTTT.

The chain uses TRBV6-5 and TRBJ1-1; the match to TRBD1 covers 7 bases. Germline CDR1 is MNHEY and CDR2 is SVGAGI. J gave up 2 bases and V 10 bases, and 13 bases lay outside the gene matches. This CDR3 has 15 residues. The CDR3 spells CANKGYRGSNTEAFF. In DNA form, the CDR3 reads TGTGCCAACAAGGGATACAGGGGCAGCAACACTGAAGCTTTCTTT.

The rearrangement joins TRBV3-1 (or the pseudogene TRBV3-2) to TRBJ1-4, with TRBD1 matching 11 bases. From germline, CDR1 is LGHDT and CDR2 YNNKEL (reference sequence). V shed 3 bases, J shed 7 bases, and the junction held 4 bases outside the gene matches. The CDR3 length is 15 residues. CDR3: CASSHAGTGGEKLFF. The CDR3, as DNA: TGTGCCAGCAGCCATGCCGGGACAGGGGGTGAAAAACTGTTTTTT.